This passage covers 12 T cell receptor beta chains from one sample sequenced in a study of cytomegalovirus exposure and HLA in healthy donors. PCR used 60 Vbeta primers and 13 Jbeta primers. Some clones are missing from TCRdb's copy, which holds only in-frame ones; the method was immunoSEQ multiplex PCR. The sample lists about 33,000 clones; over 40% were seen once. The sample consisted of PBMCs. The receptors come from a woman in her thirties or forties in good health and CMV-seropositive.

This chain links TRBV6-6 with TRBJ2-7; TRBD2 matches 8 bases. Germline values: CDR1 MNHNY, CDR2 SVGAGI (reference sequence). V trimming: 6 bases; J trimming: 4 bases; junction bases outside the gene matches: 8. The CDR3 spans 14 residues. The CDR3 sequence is CASRPGLEAYEQYF. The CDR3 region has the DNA TGTGCCAGCAGGCCGGGACTAGAGGCTTACGAGCAGTACTTC.

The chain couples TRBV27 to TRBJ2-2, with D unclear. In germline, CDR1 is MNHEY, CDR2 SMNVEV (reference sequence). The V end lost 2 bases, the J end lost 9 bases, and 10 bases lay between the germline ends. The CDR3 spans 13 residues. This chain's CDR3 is CASSLGAFRELFF. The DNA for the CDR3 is TGTGCCAGCAGTTTAGGAGCCTTCCGGGAGCTGTTTTTT.

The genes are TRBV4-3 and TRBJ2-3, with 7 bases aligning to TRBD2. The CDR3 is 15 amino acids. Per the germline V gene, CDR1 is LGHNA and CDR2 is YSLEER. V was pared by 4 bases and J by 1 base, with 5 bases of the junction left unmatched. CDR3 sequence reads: CASSPGGYGTDTQYF. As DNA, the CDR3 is TGCGCCAGCAGCCCGGGAGGTTACGGCACAGATACGCAGTATTTT.

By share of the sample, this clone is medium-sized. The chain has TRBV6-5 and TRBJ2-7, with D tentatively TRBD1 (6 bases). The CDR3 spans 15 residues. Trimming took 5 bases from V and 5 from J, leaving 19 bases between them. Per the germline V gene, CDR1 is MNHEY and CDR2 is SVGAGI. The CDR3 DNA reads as TGTGCCAGCAGTCTTATAACAGGGTCCTTAGACGAGCAGTACTTC. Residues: CASSLITGSLDEQYF.

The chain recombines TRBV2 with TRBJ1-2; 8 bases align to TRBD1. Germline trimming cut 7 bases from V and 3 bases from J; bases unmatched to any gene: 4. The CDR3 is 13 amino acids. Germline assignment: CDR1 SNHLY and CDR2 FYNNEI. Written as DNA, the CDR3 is TGTGCCAGCAAACGGACAGGGTACTATGGCTACACCTTC. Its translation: CASKRTGYYGYTF.

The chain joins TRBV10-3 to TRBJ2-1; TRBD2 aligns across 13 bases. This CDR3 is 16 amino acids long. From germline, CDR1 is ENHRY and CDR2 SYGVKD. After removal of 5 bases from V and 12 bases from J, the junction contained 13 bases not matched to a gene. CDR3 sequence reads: CAISTPTSGGSKGQFF. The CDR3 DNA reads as TGTGCCATCAGTACTCCGACTAGCGGGGGGTCCAAGGGGCAGTTCTTC.

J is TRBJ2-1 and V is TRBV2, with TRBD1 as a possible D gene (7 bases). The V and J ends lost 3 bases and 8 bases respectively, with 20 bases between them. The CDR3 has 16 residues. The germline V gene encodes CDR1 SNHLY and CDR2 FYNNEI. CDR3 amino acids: CASSEGLGTAPDEQFF. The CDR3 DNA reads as TGTGCCAGCAGTGAGGGACTGGGGACAGCCCCGGATGAGCAGTTCTTC. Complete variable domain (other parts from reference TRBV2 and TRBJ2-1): EPEVTQTPSHQVTQMGQEVILRCVPISNHLYFYWYRQILGQKVEFLVSFYNNEISEKSEIFDDQFSVERPDGSNFTLKIRSTKLEDSAMYFCASSEGLGTAPDEQFFGPGTRLTVL.

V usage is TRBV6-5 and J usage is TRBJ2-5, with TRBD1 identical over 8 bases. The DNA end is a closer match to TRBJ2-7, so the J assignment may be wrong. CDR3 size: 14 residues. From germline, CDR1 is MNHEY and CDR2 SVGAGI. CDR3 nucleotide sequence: TGTGCCAGCAGCCCTCGGACAGGGAACATCGAGCAGTACTTC. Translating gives CASSPRTGNIEQYF.

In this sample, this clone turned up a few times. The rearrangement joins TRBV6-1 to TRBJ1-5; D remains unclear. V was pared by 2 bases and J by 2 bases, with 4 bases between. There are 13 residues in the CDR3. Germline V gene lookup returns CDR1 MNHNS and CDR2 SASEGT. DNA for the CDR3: TGTGCCAGCAGTGAACGGGGCAATCAGCCCCAGCATTTT. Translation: CASSERGNQPQHF.

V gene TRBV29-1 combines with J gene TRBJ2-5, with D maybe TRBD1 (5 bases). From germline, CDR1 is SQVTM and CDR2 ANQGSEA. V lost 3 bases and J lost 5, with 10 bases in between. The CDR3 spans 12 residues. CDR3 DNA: TGCAGCGTTGACAGGGCTGACGAGACCCAGTACTTC. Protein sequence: CSVDRADETQYF.

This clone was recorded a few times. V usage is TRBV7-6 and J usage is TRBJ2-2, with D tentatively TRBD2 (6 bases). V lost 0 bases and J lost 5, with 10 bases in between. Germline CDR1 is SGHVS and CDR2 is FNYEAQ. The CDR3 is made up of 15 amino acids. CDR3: CASSLAGGWTGELFF. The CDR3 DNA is TGTGCCAGCAGCTTAGCGGGGGGTTGGACCGGGGAGCTGTTTTTT. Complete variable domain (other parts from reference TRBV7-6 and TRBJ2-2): GAGVSQSPRYKVTKRGQDVALRCDPISGHVSLYWYRQALGQGPEFLTYFNYEAQQDKSGLPNDRFSAERPEGSISTLTIQRTEQRDSAMYRCASSLAGGWTGELFFGEGSRLTVL.

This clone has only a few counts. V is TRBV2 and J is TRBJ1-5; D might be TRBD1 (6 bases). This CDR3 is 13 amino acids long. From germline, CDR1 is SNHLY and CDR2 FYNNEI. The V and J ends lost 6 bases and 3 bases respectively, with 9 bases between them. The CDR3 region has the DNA TGTGCCAGCAGACGGGACACCAATCAGCCCCAGCATTTT. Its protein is CASRRDTNQPQHF. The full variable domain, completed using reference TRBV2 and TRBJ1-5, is EPEVTQTPSHQVTQMGQEVILRCVPISNHLYFYWYRQILGQKVEFLVSFYNNEISEKSEIFDDQFSVERPDGSNFTLKIRSTKLEDSAMYFCASRRDTNQPQHFGDGTRLSIL.